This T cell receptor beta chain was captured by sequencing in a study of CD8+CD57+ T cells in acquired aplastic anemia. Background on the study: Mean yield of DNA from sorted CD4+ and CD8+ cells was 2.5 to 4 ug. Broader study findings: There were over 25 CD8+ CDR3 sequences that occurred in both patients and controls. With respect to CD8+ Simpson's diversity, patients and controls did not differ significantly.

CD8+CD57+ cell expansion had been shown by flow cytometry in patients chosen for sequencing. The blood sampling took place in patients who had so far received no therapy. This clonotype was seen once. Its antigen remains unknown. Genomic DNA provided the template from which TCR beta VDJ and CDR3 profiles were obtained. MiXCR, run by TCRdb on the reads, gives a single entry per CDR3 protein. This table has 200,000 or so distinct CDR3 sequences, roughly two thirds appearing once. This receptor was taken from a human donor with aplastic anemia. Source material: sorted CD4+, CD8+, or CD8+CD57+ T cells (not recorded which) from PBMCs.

The DNA of the CDR3 is TGTGCCAGCAGCTTGCAACCGACCTACGAGCAGTACTTC. This codes for CASSLQPTYEQYF. The chain employs TRBV7-9 and TRBJ2-7; no firm D call. Trimming left V 3 bases short and J 2 bases short, with 8 bases between. Germline V gene lookup returns CDR1 SEHNR and CDR2 FQNEAQ (reference sequence). The CDR3 has 13 amino acids.